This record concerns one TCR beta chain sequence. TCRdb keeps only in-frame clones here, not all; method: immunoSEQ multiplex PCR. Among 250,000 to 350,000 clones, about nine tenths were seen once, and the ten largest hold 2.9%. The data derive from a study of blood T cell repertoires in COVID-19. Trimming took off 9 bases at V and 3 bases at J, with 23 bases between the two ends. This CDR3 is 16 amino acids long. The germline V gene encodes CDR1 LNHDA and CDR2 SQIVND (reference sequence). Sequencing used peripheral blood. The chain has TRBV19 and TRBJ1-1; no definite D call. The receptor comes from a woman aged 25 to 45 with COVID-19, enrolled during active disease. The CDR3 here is CASSRPPAGGDTEAFF. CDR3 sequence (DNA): TGTGCCAGCTCTCGGCCCCCAGCAGGAGGAGACACTGAAGCTTTCTTT.